A selection of T cell receptor delta chains follows, all from one sample in a study of gamma-delta chains in newborns, infants, children. TCRdb applied CATT to the reads for clone calling. The sample yields roughly 7,900 delta-chain clones, under 3.5% seen once. Material: blood. These receptors all stem from a child who was a newborn, infant or young child, either healthy, febrile or measles-vaccinated (not recorded which). Each CDR3 is given with its conserved first and last residue. Each record gives: V gene, J gene, clone size, D gene, CDR3 DNA, CDR3 protein. A D gene is named only where the DNA matches it firmly. A row's size may be missing; if present it is once, few, many or a size class.

TRDV2	TRDJ3	many	-	TGTGCCTGTGACACCGCGTGGGGATCCTGGGACACCCGACAGATGTTTTTC	CACDTAWGSWDTRQMFF
TRDV2	TRDJ3	medium-sized	TRDD3	TGTGCCTGTGACACCCTGGGGGGCCGAAGCTCCTGGGACACCCGACAGATGTTTTTC	CACDTLGGRSSWDTRQMFF
TRDV2	TRDJ2	medium-sized	TRDD3	TGTGCCTGTGACACTCTGGGGGATTCACTTCCGACAGCACAACTCTTCTTT	CACDTLGDSLPTAQLFF
TRDV2	TRDJ1	few	TRDD3	TGTGCCTGTGACTCAACTGGGGGATCAGAGGGTACCGATAAACTCATCTTT	CACDSTGGSEGTDKLIF
TRDV2	TRDJ3	-	TRDD3	TGTGCCTGTGACACCCTGGGGGGCCAAAGCTCCTGGGACACCCGACAGATGTTTTTC	CACDTLGGQSSWDTRQMFF
TRDV2	TRDJ3	few	TRDD3	TGCGCCTGTGACACCCCTACTGGGGGATACACCAACTCCTGGGACACCCGACAGATGTTTTTC	CACDTPTGGYTNSWDTRQMFF
TRDV2	TRDJ3	medium-sized	TRDD3	TGTGCCTGTGACCCAGTACTGGGGGCTAGCTCCTGGGACACCCGACAGATGTTTTTC	CACDPVLGASSWDTRQMFF
TRDV2	TRDJ3	-	TRDD3	TGTGCCTGTGACGCCGTACTGGGGGACAGCTCCTGGGACACCCGACAGATGTTTTTC	CACDAVLGDSSWDTRQMFF
TRDV2	TRDJ3	few	TRDD3	TGTGCCTGTGACACATTGAGGGGATACTTAAGCTCCTGGGACACCCGACAGATGTTTTTC	CACDTLRGYLSSWDTRQMFF
TRDV2	TRDJ2	few	-	TGTGCCTGTGACCAATGGGGGCCTTTGACAGCACAACTCTTCTTT	CACDQWGPLTAQLFF
TRDV2	TRDJ3	medium-sized	TRDD3	TGTGCCTGTGACACCGTACTGGGGGCTCTCTCCTGGGACACCCGACAGATGTTTTTC	CACDTVLGALSWDTRQMFF
TRDV2	TRDJ3	few	TRDD3	TGTGCCTGTGACGCCGTACTGGGGGATAAGGGGTCCTGGGACACCCGACAGATGTTTTTC	CACDAVLGDKGSWDTRQMFF
TRDV1	TRDJ1	-	TRDD3	TGTGCTCTTGGGGAACTGAAAACTTTCCCCACACTGGGGGATAGGAGGTTTTACACCGATAAACTCATCTTT	CALGELKTFPTLGDRRFYTDKLIF
TRDV2	TRDJ3	few	TRDD3	TGTGCCTGTGACACCTGGGGGATAGTGCCCTCCTGGGACACCCGACAGATGTTTTTC	CACDTWGIVPSWDTRQMFF
TRDV2	TRDJ3	many	TRDD3	TGTGCCTGTGACACCGTACTGGGGGATAAGTGGGACACCCGACAGATGTTTTTC	CACDTVLGDKWDTRQMFF
TRDV1	TRDJ1	few	-	TGTGCTCTTGGGGAGGTGGACAAACTCATCTTT	CALGEVDKLIF
TRDV3	TRDJ2	-	TRDD3	TGTGCCTTTACTGGGGGATTGACAGCACAACTCTTCTTT	CAFTGGLTAQLFF
TRDV2	TRDJ3	-	TRDD3	TGTGCCTGTGGCACCGGGGGATACGACTCCCGGGACACCCGACAGATGTTTTTC	CACGTGGYDSRDTRQMFF
TRDV2	TRDJ3	-	TRDD3	TGTGCCTGTGAGCGACTGGGGGATAGCTCCTGGGACACCCGACAGATGTTTTTC	CACERLGDSSWDTRQMFF
TRDV3	TRDJ2	few	TRDD3	TGTGCCTTTGGGGGATACTCGTTCTTTTTGACAGCACAACTCTTCTTT	CAFGGYSFFLTAQLFF
TRDV2	TRDJ3	medium-sized	TRDD3	TGTGCCTGTGACACTTGGGGGATAACACCCTGGGACACCCGACAGATGTTTTTC	CACDTWGITPWDTRQMFF
TRDV2	TRDJ3	-	-	TGTGCCTGTGGCCCCGCACTGGCCCCCTGGGACACCCGACAGATGTTTTTC	CACGPALAPWDTRQMFF
TRDV2	TRDJ3	-	TRDD3	TGTGCCTGTGACCGAGTAATGGGGGATACGCCCTCCTGGGACACCCGACAGATGTTTTTC	CACDRVMGDTPSWDTRQMFF
TRDV2	TRDJ2	medium-sized	TRDD3	TGTGCCTGTGACACCGGCTGGGGGATACGCGAGACAGCACAACTCTTCTTT	CACDTGWGIRETAQLFF
TRDV2	TRDJ3	-	-	TGTGCCTGTGACACCGTACTGGGTCCCAAGAGCTCCTGGGACACCCGACAGATGTTTTTC	CACDTVLGPKSSWDTRQMFF
TRDV2	TRDJ3	-	TRDD3	TGTGCCTGTGACACCGTGGGGATACGCAAGTCCTGGGACACCCGACAGATGTTTTTC	CACDTVGIRKSWDTRQMFF
TRDV2	TRDJ1	many	TRDD3	TGTGCCTGTGACACCGGTGGGGGATACGCCGATAAACTCATCTTT	CACDTGGGYADKLIF
TRDV2	TRDJ1	large	TRDD3	TGTGCCTGTGACTCATTACTGGGGGATACGTACACCGATAAACTCATCTTT	CACDSLLGDTYTDKLIF
TRDV2	TRDJ3	many	TRDD3	TGTGCCTGTGACATACTGGGGGACCGTAGCTCCTGGGACACCCGACAGATGTTTTTC	CACDILGDRSSWDTRQMFF
TRDV2	TRDJ3	-	TRDD3	TGTGCCTGTGACACTGGGGGATACCGACACTCCTGGGACACCCGACAGATGTTTTTC	CACDTGGYRHSWDTRQMFF
TRDV2	TRDJ3	few	TRDD3	TGTGCCTGTGACCGTATACAACTGGGGGAGTGCTCCTGGGACACCCGACAGATGTTTTTC	CACDRIQLGECSWDTRQMFF
TRDV1	TRDJ1	-	TRDD3	TGTGCTCTTGGGGCCCCCCAGGCGGACCCAAACTGGGGGATTGCCGGTAAACTCATCTTT	CALGAPQADPNWGIAGKLIF
TRDV2	TRDJ3	few	-	TGTGCCTGTGACACGGTAGGGGGGGCGAGCTCCTGGGGCACCCGACAGGTGTTTTTC	CACDTVGGASSWGTRQVFF
TRDV2	TRDJ1	-	TRDD3	TGTGCCTGTGACACCTGGGGGATAGAGGGCGATAAACTCATCTTT	CACDTWGIEGDKLIF
TRDV2	TRDJ3	medium-sized	TRDD3	TGTGCCTGTGACACCTTACTGGGGGATACGCGCTGGGACACCCGACAGATGTTTTTC	CACDTLLGDTRWDTRQMFF
TRDV2	TRDJ2	medium-sized	TRDD3	TGTGCCTGTGACACCCTTACTGGGGGATACGCGCGAAGATTGACAGCACAACTCTTCTTT	CACDTLTGGYARRLTAQLFF
TRDV1	TRDJ1	-	-	TGTGCTCTTGGGGAACACCTTTCCTACGATTGTACTGGGGGGTCCGGCGATAAACTCATCTTT	CALGEHLSYDCTGGSGDKLIF
TRDV2	TRDJ1	medium-sized	TRDD3	TGTGCCTGTGACACCCTTATGGGGGATCCGTACACCGATAAACTCATCTTT	CACDTLMGDPYTDKLIF
TRDV2	TRDJ3	medium-sized	TRDD3	TGTGCCTGTGACACCGTGGGCTGGGGGATAAGCTCCTGGGACACCCGACAGATGTTTTTC	CACDTVGWGISSWDTRQMFF
TRDV2	TRDJ3	medium-sized	TRDD3	TGTGCCTGTGACTCACTGGGGGCCTTCTCCTGGGACACCCGACAGATGTTTTTC	CACDSLGAFSWDTRQMFF
TRDV2	TRDJ3	-	TRDD3	TGTGCCTGTGACCCCTGGGGATACGGAAGCTCCTGGGACACCCGACAGATGTTTTTC	CACDPWGYGSSWDTRQMFF
TRDV2	TRDJ3	medium-sized	TRDD3	TGTGCCTGTGTACTGGGGGCCCCCTCCTGGGACACCCGACAGATGTTTTTC	CACVLGAPSWDTRQMFF
TRDV2	TRDJ3	-	-	-	CACDTVGGGSWDTRQVFF
TRDV2	TRDJ2	medium-sized	-	TGTGCCTGTGAGGGGGATTTGACAGCACAACTCTTCTTT	CACEGDLTAQLFF
TRDV2	TRDJ3	medium-sized	TRDD3	TGTGCCTGTGACGCGGCCTACTGGGGGACCGGGACGTGGGACACCCGACAGATGTTTTTC	CACDAAYWGTGTWDTRQMFF
TRDV2	TRDJ3	medium-sized	-	TGTGCCTGTGATCAGACTGGGTGGAGCTCCTGGGACACCCGACAGATGTTTTTC	CACDQTGWSSWDTRQMFF
TRDV2	TRDJ3	-	TRDD3	TGTGCCTGTGACCATACTGGGGGGCTTTACTCCTGGGACACCCGACAGATGTTTTTC	CACDHTGGLYSWDTRQMFF
TRDV1	TRDJ1	-	-	TGTGCTCTTGGGAAGGGAGTGACGTACACCGATAAACTCATCTTT	CALGKGVTYTDKLIF
TRDV2	TRDJ3	many	TRDD3	TGTGCCTGTGACTCCTACTACTGGGGGATACAATCGGCCGAGGCGCGGGACACCCGACAGATGTTTTTC	CACDSYYWGIQSAEARDTRQMFF
TRDV2	TRDJ1	-	TRDD3	TGTGCCTGTGCTGGGGGATCCCCGTTCACCGATAAACTCATCTTT	CACAGGSPFTDKLIF
TRDV2	TRDJ2	medium-sized	TRDD3	TGTGCCTGTGACACCGTGGGGGATCCGACAGCACAACTCTTCTTT	CACDTVGDPTAQLFF
TRDV2	TRDJ3	-	TRDD3	TGTGCCTGTGACACGGTGGGGGACCTCTCCTGGGACACCCGACAGGTGTTTTTC	CACDTVGDLSWDTRQVFF
TRDV2	TRDJ3	medium-sized	TRDD3	TGTGCCTGTGACCGACTGGGGGTTACGAGCTCCTGGGACACCCGACAGATGTTTTTC	CACDRLGVTSSWDTRQMFF
TRDV1	TRDJ1	few	TRDD3	TGTGCTCTTGGGGTATACTGGGGGACTTACACCGATAAACTCATCTTT	CALGVYWGTYTDKLIF
TRDV2	TRDJ3	few	TRDD3	TGTGCCTGTGACGGGGCTGGGGGATACTCCTGGGACACCCGACAGATGTTTTTC	CACDGAGGYSWDTRQMFF